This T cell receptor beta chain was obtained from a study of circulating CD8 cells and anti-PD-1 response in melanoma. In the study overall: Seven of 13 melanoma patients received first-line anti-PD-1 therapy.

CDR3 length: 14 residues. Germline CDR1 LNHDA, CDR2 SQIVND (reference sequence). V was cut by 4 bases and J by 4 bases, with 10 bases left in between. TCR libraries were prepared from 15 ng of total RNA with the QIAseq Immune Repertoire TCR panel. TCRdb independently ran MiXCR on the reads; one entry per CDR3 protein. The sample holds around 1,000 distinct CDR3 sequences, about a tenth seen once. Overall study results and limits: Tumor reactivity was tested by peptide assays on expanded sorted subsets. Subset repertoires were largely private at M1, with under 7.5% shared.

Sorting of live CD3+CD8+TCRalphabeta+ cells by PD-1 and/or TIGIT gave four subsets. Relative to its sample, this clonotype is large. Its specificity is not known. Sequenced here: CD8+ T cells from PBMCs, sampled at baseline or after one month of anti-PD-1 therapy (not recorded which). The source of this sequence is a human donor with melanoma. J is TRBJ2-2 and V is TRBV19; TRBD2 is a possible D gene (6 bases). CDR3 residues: CASSSPGGTGELFF. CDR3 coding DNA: TGTGCCAGTAGTAGCCCCGGGGGCACCGGGGAGCTGTTTTTT.